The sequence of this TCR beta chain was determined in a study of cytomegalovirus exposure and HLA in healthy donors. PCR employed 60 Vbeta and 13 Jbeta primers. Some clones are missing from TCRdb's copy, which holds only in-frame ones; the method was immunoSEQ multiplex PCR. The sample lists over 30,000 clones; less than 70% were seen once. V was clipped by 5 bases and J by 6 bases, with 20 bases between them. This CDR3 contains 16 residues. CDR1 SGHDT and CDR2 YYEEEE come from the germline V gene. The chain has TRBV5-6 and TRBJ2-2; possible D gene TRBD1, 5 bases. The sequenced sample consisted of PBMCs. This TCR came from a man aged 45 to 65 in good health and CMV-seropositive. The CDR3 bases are TGTGCCAGCAGTCCCGGACATCTTAGTCAGGCCGGGGAGCTGTTTTTT. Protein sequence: CASSPGHLSQAGELFF.